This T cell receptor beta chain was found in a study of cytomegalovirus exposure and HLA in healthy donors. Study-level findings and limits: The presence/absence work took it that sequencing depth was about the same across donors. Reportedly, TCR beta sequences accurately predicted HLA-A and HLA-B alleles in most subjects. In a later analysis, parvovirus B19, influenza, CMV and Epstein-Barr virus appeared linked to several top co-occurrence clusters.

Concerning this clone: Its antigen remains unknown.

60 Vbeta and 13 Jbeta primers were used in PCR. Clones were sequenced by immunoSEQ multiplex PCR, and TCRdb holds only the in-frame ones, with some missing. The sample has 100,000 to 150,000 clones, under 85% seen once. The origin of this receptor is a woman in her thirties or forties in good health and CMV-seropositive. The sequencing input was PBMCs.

CDR3 nucleotide sequence: TGTGCCAGCAGCCCGGGACTAGCGCCACTCAACACCGGGGAGCTGTTTTTT. This encodes CASSPGLAPLNTGELFF. This rearrangement joins TRBV5-8 to TRBJ2-2; 10 bases line up with TRBD2. Looked up from germline, CDR1 is SGHTS and CDR2 is YDEGEE. V dropped 4 bases and J dropped 2; count of bases not matched to a gene: 8. This CDR3 is built from 17 residues.